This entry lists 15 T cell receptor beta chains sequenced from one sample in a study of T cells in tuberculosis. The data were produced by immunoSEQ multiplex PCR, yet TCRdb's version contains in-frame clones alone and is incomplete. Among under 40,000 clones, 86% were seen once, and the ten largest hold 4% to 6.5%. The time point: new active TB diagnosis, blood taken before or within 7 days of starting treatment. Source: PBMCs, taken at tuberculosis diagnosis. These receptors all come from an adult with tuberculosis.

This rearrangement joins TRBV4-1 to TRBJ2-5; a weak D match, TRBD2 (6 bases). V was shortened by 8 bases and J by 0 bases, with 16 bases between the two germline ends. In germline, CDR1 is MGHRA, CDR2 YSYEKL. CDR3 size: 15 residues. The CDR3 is CASGTWGSYQETQYF. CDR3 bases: TGCGCCAGCGGGACTTGGGGGTCCTACCAAGAGACCCAGTACTTC.

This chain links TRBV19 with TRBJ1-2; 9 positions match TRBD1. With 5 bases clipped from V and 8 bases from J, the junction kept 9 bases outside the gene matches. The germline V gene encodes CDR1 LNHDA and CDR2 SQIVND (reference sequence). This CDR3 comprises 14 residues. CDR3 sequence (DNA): TGTGCCAGTAGTTTAGGGGACAGGGCGGCGGGCTACACCTTC. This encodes CASSLGDRAAGYTF.

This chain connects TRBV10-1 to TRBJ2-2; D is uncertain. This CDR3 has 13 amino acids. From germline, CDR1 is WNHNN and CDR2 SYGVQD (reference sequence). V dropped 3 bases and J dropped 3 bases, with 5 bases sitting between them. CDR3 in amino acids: CASSESYTGELFF. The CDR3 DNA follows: TGCGCCAGCAGTGAATCTTACACCGGGGAGCTGTTTTTT.

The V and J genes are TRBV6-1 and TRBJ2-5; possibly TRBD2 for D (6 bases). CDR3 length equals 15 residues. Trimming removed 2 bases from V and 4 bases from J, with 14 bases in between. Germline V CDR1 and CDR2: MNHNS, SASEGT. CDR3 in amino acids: CASSERDISGETQYF. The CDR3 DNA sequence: TGTGCCAGCAGTGAAAGGGATATTAGCGGAGAGACCCAGTACTTC.

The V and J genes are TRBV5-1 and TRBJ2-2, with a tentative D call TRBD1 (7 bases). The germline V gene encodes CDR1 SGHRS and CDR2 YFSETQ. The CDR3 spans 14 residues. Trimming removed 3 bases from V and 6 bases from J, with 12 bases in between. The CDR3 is CASSSGDRAGELFF. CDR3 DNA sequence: TGCGCCAGCAGCTCGGGAGACAGGGCCGGGGAGCTGTTTTTT.

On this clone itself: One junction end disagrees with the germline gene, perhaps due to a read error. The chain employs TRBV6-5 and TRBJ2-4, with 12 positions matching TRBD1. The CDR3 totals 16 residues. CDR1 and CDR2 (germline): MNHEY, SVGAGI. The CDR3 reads CASSYWDRGPENIQYF. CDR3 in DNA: TGTGCCAGCAGCTACTGGGACAGGGGGCCGGAAAACATTCAGTACTTC.

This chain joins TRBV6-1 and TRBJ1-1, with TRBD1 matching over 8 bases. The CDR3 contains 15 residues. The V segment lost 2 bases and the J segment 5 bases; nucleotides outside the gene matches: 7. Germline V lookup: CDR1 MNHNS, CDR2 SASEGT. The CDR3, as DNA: TGTGCCAGCAGTGAAAAAGGACAGGGAGGAACTGAAGCTTTCTTT. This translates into CASSEKGQGGTEAFF.

CDR3 bases: TGTGCCAGCAGCTTCCAACCAGGGGTAAGTGGCTACACCTTC. Its protein is CASSFQPGVSGYTF. The J gene is TRBJ1-2, the V gene TRBV11-2; D might be TRBD1 (6 bases). Trimming stripped 3 bases from V and 7 bases from J, with 15 bases between. The CDR3 is made up of 14 amino acids. Germline CDR1 and CDR2: SGHAT and FQNNGV.

The CDR3 region is CASSPRDLGRETQYF. The CDR3 DNA reads as TGTGCCAGCTCCCCGAGAGATTTGGGCAGGGAGACCCAGTACTTC. The gene calls are TRBV18 and TRBJ2-5; D is uncertain. The CDR3 loop spans 15 amino acids. Trimming stripped 6 bases from V and 5 bases from J, with 19 bases between. CDR1 and CDR2 (germline): KGHSH, LQKENI.

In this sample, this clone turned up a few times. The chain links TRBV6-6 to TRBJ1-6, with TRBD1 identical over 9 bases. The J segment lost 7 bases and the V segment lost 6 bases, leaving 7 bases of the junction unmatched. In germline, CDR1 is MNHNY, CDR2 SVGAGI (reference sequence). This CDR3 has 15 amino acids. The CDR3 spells CASSTGTGSNSPLHF. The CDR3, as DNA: TGTGCCAGCAGCACCGGGACAGGGTCAAATTCACCCCTCCACTTT.

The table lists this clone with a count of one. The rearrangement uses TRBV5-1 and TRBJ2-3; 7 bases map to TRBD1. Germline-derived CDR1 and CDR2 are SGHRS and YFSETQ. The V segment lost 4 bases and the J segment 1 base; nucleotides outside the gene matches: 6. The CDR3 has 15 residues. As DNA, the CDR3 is TGCGCCAGCAGCCGGGACAGCAAACGCACAGATACGCAGTATTTT. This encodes CASSRDSKRTDTQYF. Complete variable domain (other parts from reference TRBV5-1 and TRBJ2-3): KAGVTQTPRYLIKTRGQQVTLSCSPISGHRSVSWYQQTPGQGLQFLFEYFSETQRNKGNFPGRFSGRQFSNSRSEMNVSTLELGDSALYLCASSRDSKRTDTQYFGPGTRLTVL.

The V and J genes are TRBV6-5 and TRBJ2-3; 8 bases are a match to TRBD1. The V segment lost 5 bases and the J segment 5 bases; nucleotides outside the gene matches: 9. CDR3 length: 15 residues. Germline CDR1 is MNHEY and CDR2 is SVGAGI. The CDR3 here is CASSLDRVVIDTQYF. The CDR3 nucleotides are TGTGCCAGCAGTCTGGACAGGGTAGTTATAGATACGCAGTATTTT.

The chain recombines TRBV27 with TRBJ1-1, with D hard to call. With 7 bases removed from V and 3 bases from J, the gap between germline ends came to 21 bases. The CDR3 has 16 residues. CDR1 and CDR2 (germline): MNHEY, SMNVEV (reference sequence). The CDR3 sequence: CASNRVGGSRDTEAFF. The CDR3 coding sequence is TGTGCCAGCAACCGGGTAGGAGGATCACGGGACACTGAAGCTTTCTTT.

The CDR3, as DNA: TGCGCCAGCAGCCAGGGGACGGACACCGGGGAGCTGTTTTTT. Translated: CASSQGTDTGELFF. This chain joins TRBV5-1 and TRBJ2-2, with D perhaps TRBD1 (6 bases). V lost 4 bases to trimming and J lost 3 bases, with 10 bases between them. From germline, CDR1 is SGHRS and CDR2 YFSETQ. The CDR3 spans 14 residues.

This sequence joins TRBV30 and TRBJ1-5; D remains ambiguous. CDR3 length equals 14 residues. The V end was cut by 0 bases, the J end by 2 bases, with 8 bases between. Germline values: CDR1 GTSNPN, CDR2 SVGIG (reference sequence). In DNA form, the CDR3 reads TGTGCCTGGAGTGTAAATACAGGCAATCAGCCCCAGCATTTT. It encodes CAWSVNTGNQPQHF.